Listed below are T cell receptor beta chains from one sample, sequenced in a study of T cell responses to AZD1222 COVID-19 vaccine. Generated by immunoSEQ multiplex PCR, the TCRdb table keeps only in-frame clones and is missing some. The table lists about 160,000 clones, 88% of them singletons. The sample here was peripheral blood, taken on day 0 of AZD1222 vaccination. The receptors stem from an adult in good health. Each CDR3 is given with its conserved first and last residue. The D gene is left open where the match is weak. Some rows have no size entry. The others give once, few or many, or a class for an expanded clone.

V gene	clone size	D gene	J gene	CDR3 protein	CDR3 DNA
TRBV4-2	.	TRBD2	TRBJ2-1	CASSQDSSGGHRSSSYNEQFF	TGTGCCAGCAGCCAAGATTCCAGCGGGGGCCACCGATCGAGCTCCTACAATGAGCAGTTCTTC
TRBV28	many	.	TRBJ1-2	CASSLHKNYGYTF	TGTGCCAGCAGTTTACACAAAAACTATGGCTACACCTTC
TRBV5-1	.	TRBD2	TRBJ2-3	CASSLAGGSTDTQYF	TGCGCCAGCAGCTTGGCGGGAGGGAGCACAGATACGCAGTATTTT
TRBV7-2	.	TRBD1	TRBJ2-7	CASSRDRVYEQYF	TGTGCCAGCAGCCGCGACAGGGTCTACGAGCAGTACTTC
TRBV9	.	.	TRBJ2-7	CASSVAADSSYEQYF	TGTGCCAGCAGCGTAGCCGCGGACAGCTCCTACGAGCAGTACTTC
TRBV6-5	.	.	TRBJ2-4	CASSYGPATNIQYF	TGTGCCAGCAGTTATGGCCCAGCCACCAACATCCAGTACTTC
TRBV10-3	.	TRBD1	TRBJ2-5	CAINGQVQETQYF	TGTGCCATCAATGGACAGGTCCAAGAGACCCAGTACTTC
TRBV18	once	.	TRBJ2-5	CASSPQEEGGTQYF	TGTGCCAGCTCACCACAGGAGGAGGGGGGGACCCAGTACTTC
TRBV6-2/TRBV6-3	.	TRBD1	TRBJ1-5	CASSSGQGGNQPQHF	TGTGCCAGCAGTTCGGGACAGGGGGGCAATCAGCCCCAGCATTTT
TRBV6-6	few	.	TRBJ1-3	CASSPTGTGNTIYF	TGTGCCAGCAGTCCCACAGGGACTGGAAACACCATATATTTT
TRBV6-5	.	.	TRBJ1-2	CASSPGPSYGYTF	TGTGCCAGCAGCCCGGGGCCTTCCTATGGCTACACCTTC
TRBV3-1/TRBV3-2	.	TRBD2	TRBJ2-7	CASSQGLAGGHEQYF	TGTGCCAGCAGCCAGGGACTAGCGGGAGGTCACGAGCAGTACTTC
TRBV3-1/TRBV3-2	.	TRBD1	TRBJ1-1	CASSPSWTGTTEAFF	TGTGCCAGCAGCCCCTCGTGGACAGGGACCACTGAAGCTTTCTTT
TRBV7-7	.	.	TRBJ1-4	CASSSTQGEKLFF	TGTGCCAGCAGCTCGACTCAAGGCGAAAAACTGTTTTTT
TRBV9	once	.	TRBJ2-3	CASSAQGGARTDTQYF	TGTGCCAGCAGCGCACAGGGGGGGGCCCGAACAGATACGCAGTATTTT
TRBV9	.	.	TRBJ2-5	CASSVAPRTQETQYF	TGTGCCAGCAGCGTAGCCCCACGGACCCAAGAGACCCAGTACTTC
TRBV7-2	.	.	TRBJ2-5	CASSLGPSLAQETQYF	TGTGCCAGCAGCTTAGGCCCCAGCCTAGCTCAAGAGACCCAGTACTTC
TRBV6-8	.	TRBD1	TRBJ1-4	CASSLGTGVEKLFF	TGTGCCAGCAGCCTAGGGACAGGTGTCGAAAAACTGTTTTTT
TRBV27	.	.	TRBJ2-3	CASSLGVAATDTQYF	TGTGCCAGCAGTTTAGGGGTTGCAGCCACAGATACGCAGTATTTT
TRBV27	.	.	TRBJ2-3	CASSLGRGRADTQYF	TGTGCCAGCAGTTTAGGTCGGGGGCGGGCAGATACGCAGTATTTT
TRBV6-4	.	TRBD1	TRBJ1-2	CASSRGTGGTIDYGYTF	TGTGCCAGCAGTAGGGGTACAGGGGGGACAATCGACTATGGCTACACCTTC
TRBV30	.	.	TRBJ2-3	CAWSGASQYF	TGTGCCTGGAGTGGGGCGTCGCAGTATTTT
TRBV28	.	.	TRBJ1-3	CASSSGGTTGHSGNTIYF	TGTGCCAGCAGTTCGGGGGGGACGACAGGACACTCTGGAAACACCATATATTTT
TRBV9	.	.	TRBJ1-4	CASSVDSGLNEKLFF	TGTGCCAGCAGCGTAGATTCAGGACTTAATGAAAAACTGTTTTTT
TRBV5-4	.	TRBD1	TRBJ1-3	CASSLGGTGLKGSSGNTIYF	TGTGCCAGCAGCTTGGGGGGGACAGGCCTAAAGGGGAGCTCTGGAAACACCATATATTTT
TRBV7-2	.	TRBD2	TRBJ2-3	CASSHPSGGLASTDTQYF	TGTGCCAGCAGCCACCCTAGCGGGGGGCTCGCTAGCACAGATACGCAGTATTTT